Listed here are 28 T cell receptor beta chains from one sample, sequenced in a study of T cell responses to AZD1222 COVID-19 vaccine. Assay: immunoSEQ multiplex PCR; the TCRdb copy retains only in-frame clones and omits some. The sample records just under 75,000 clones, around 82% being singletons. The sample consisted of peripheral blood, taken 28 days after the second AZD1222 dose. These receptors all stem from an adult who received the AZD1222 COVID-19 vaccine.

V and J are TRBV9 and TRBJ2-1; 11 nucleotides line up with TRBD2. The germline V gene encodes CDR1 SGDLS and CDR2 YYNGEE. The CDR3 is 16 amino acids. V was clipped by 0 bases and J by 7 bases; unmatched bases: 6. The CDR3 is CASSVVPSGRRNEQFF. The DNA for the CDR3 is TGTGCCAGCAGCGTAGTACCTAGCGGGAGGAGAAATGAGCAGTTCTTC. Using reference TRBV9 and TRBJ2-1 for the parts outside the CDR3, the full variable domain is DSGVTQTPKHLITATGQRVTLRCSPRSGDLSVYWYQQSLDQGLQFLIQYYNGEERAKGNILERFSAQQFPDLHSELNLSSLELGDSALYFCASSVVPSGRRNEQFFGPGTRLTVL.

The chain joins TRBV5-6 to TRBJ2-2, with TRBD2 matching over 9 bases. V shed 3 bases and J 1 base; nucleotides not matched to a gene: 10. Per germline, CDR1 SGHDT and CDR2 YYEEEE. CDR3 length: 18 residues. In nucleotides, the CDR3 is TGTGCCAGCAGCTCGGCAACTAGCGGGTTTATGAACACCGGGGAGCTGTTTTTT. Translation gives CASSSATSGFMNTGELFF. The full variable domain, with the rest looked up from reference TRBV5-6 and TRBJ2-2, is DAGVTQSPTHLIKTRGQQVTLRCSPKSGHDTVSWYQQALGQGPQFIFQYYEEEERQRGNFPDRFSGHQFPNYSSELNVNALLLGDSALYLCASSSATSGFMNTGELFFGEGSRLTVL.

J is TRBJ2-4 and V is TRBV19; D may be TRBD1 or TRBD2 (5 bases each). The CDR3 contains 16 residues. CDR1 LNHDA and CDR2 SQIVND come from the germline V gene (reference sequence). The V gene lost 3 bases and the J gene lost 0 bases, with 12 bases spanning the gap. In DNA, the CDR3 is TGTGCCAGTAGTATCGCTTACGGGACAGCCAAAAACATTCAGTACTTC. Encoded protein: CASSIAYGTAKNIQYF.

This chain uses TRBV11-1 with TRBJ2-7; 8 bases align to TRBD2. The CDR3 has 15 amino acids. From germline, CDR1 is SGHAT and CDR2 FQDESV (reference sequence). J lost 4 bases, V lost 3 bases, and 8 bases had no gene match. CDR3 sequence reads: CASSFSGALPYEQYF. Written as DNA, the CDR3 is TGTGCCAGCAGCTTTAGCGGGGCTTTACCTTACGAGCAGTACTTC.

This chain connects TRBV7-6 to TRBJ2-1; 13 nucleotides match TRBD2. This CDR3 region has 18 residues. The germline V gene encodes CDR1 SGHVS and CDR2 FNYEAQ. V shed 0 bases, J shed 0 bases, and the junction held 2 bases outside the gene matches. The CDR3 reads CASSLAGTSGVSYNEQFF. The CDR3 nucleotides are TGTGCCAGCAGCTTAGCGGGGACTAGCGGGGTCTCCTACAATGAGCAGTTCTTC.

The chain links TRBV5-8 to TRBJ1-1; a possible D gene is TRBD1 (5 bases). The germline gives CDR1 SGHTS, CDR2 YDEGEE. V was shortened by 4 bases and J by 4 bases, with 20 bases between the two germline ends. The CDR3 spans 16 residues. This CDR3 reads CASSRGWGQGGTEAFF. CDR3 sequence (DNA): TGTGCCAGCAGCCGGGGGTGGGGCCAGGGTGGCACTGAAGCTTTCTTT. The variable domain in full, with the rest retrieved from reference TRBV5-8 and TRBJ1-1, is EAGVTQSPTHLIKTRGQQATLRCSPISGHTSVYWYQQALGLGLQFLLWYDEGEERNRGNFPPRFSGRQFPNYSSELNVNALELEDSALYLCASSRGWGQGGTEAFFGQGTRLTVV.

This clone is a singleton in its sample. J is TRBJ1-1 and V is TRBV29-1; TRBD1 matches 9 bases. The trim removed 6 bases at V and 5 bases at J, leaving 10 bases unmatched. CDR1 and CDR2 (germline): SQVTM, ANQGSEA. CDR3 length equals 14 residues. The CDR3: CSVTPGQGRTEAFF. The CDR3 DNA follows: TGCAGCGTAACACCGGGACAGGGTCGTACTGAAGCTTTCTTT. Together with reference TRBV29-1 and TRBJ1-1, the CDR3 gives the full variable domain: SAVISQKPSRDICQRGTSLTIQCQVDSQVTMMFWYRQQPGQSLTLIATANQGSEATYESGFVIDKFPISRPNLTFSTLTVSNMSPEDSSIYLCSVTPGQGRTEAFFGQGTRLTVV.

The chain employs TRBV19 and TRBJ2-2; no clear D gene. The germline CDR1 and CDR2 sequences are LNHDA and SQIVND (reference sequence). V dropped 3 bases and J dropped 4 bases, with 12 bases sitting between them. The CDR3 sequence is 15 residues long. The CDR3 spells CASSMGRQGTGELFF. The CDR3 DNA is TGTGCCAGTAGTATGGGTAGGCAAGGCACCGGGGAGCTGTTTTTT.

The rearrangement links TRBV19 to TRBJ2-7; D not certain. CDR3 length equals 15 residues. Per the germline V gene, CDR1 is LNHDA and CDR2 is SQIVND (reference sequence). Trimming left V 5 bases short and J 3 bases short, with 17 bases between. The CDR3 sequence: CASSLAPQTNYEQYF. In DNA form, the CDR3 reads TGTGCCAGTAGTTTGGCACCACAGACCAACTACGAGCAGTACTTC.

This clone was recorded a few times. The chain joins TRBV7-8 to TRBJ1-2; D gene ambiguous. CDR3 length equals 16 residues. V shed 6 bases and J shed 0 bases, with 17 bases lying between them. Germline V gene sequence: CDR1 SGHVS, CDR2 FQNEAQ. The CDR3 reads CASSLPPSGANYGYTF. DNA for the CDR3: TGTGCCAGCAGTTTACCCCCCTCTGGAGCTAACTATGGCTACACCTTC.

V is TRBV5-4 and J is TRBJ2-1; the match to TRBD2 covers 12 bases. V was pared by 2 bases and J by 3 bases, with 3 bases of the junction left unmatched. CDR1 and CDR2 (germline): SGHNT, YYREEE (reference sequence). The CDR3 extends over 16 amino acids. The CDR3 here is CASSLRLAGDYNEQFF. As DNA, the CDR3 is TGTGCCAGCAGCTTAAGACTAGCGGGGGACTACAATGAGCAGTTCTTC.

V usage is TRBV19 and J usage is TRBJ1-5; 8 bases map to TRBD1. V shed 10 bases and J 3 bases; nucleotides not matched to a gene: 5. Germline lookup yields CDR1 LNHDA and CDR2 SQIVND (reference sequence). The CDR3 spans 13 residues. The CDR3 nucleotides read TGTGCCACCTCGACAGGGGCCAATCAGCCCCAGCATTTT. Amino acid sequence: CATSTGANQPQHF.

The J gene is TRBJ1-2, the V gene TRBV3-1 (or the pseudogene TRBV3-2); D is undetermined. The CDR3 runs 13 residues. The germline V gene encodes CDR1 LGHDT and CDR2 YNNKEL (reference sequence). V shed 5 bases and J shed 8 bases, with 15 bases lying between them. The CDR3 sequence: CASSTREEGGYTF. The CDR3 DNA sequence: TGTGCCAGCAGCACGCGCGAAGAGGGCGGCTACACCTTC.

This clone was recorded once. V usage is TRBV11-3 and J usage is TRBJ2-2, with a possible D match to TRBD1 (6 bases). Deletions cut 3 bases from V and 5 bases from J, with 13 bases between. This CDR3 is 15 amino acids long. Per germline, CDR1 SGHNT and CDR2 YENEEA. The CDR3 loop reads CASSFRGSATGELFF. The CDR3 DNA sequence: TGTGCCAGCAGCTTTAGGGGGAGCGCTACCGGGGAGCTGTTTTTT.

The V and J genes are TRBV5-1 and TRBJ2-7; D perhaps matches TRBD1 (5 bases). Germline V gives CDR1 SGHRS, CDR2 YFSETQ. V was pared by 2 bases and J by 4 bases, with 7 bases between. This CDR3 is built from 12 residues. The CDR3 nucleotides are TGCGCCAGCAGCTTTTCAGGGTACGAGCAGTACTTC. This translates into CASSFSGYEQYF.

This clone showed up just a few times. The chain couples TRBV2 to TRBJ1-1; D is unclear. CDR1 and CDR2 (germline): SNHLY, FYNNEI. The CDR3 spans 13 residues. V lost 1 base and J lost 3, with 6 bases in between. The CDR3 is CASSEDRHTEAFF. The CDR3 coding sequence is TGTGCCAGCAGTGAAGACAGACACACTGAAGCTTTCTTT.

This clone came up once. The J gene is TRBJ2-1, the V gene TRBV28, with 7 bases matching TRBD1. Germline values: CDR1 MDHEN, CDR2 SYDVKM. Trimming at V came to 6 bases and at J to 4 bases, leaving 9 bases not matched to a gene. The CDR3 covers 15 residues. The DNA for the CDR3 is TGTGCCAGCAGCCCAACCGACAGGGATTACAATGAGCAGTTCTTC. Protein: CASSPTDRDYNEQFF.

The chain combines TRBV11-2 with TRBJ2-1, with 9 bases lining up with TRBD2. This CDR3 contains 17 residues. Germline V gives CDR1 SGHAT, CDR2 FQNNGV. With V trimmed by 8 bases and J by 6 bases, 17 bases remained unmatched. The CDR3, as DNA: TGTGCCAGCGCTGTAGCGGGAGTTTTTCTAGTTGGCAATGAGCAGTTCTTC. Its translation is CASAVAGVFLVGNEQFF.

J is TRBJ2-5 and V is TRBV19, with 9 bases matching TRBD1. Germline assignment: CDR1 LNHDA and CDR2 SQIVND (reference sequence). This CDR3 is 15 amino acids long. V was clipped by 6 bases and J by 5 bases; unmatched bases: 10. CDR3 sequence: CASSPGDRVWETQYF. The CDR3 DNA sequence: TGTGCCAGTAGCCCCGGGGACAGGGTTTGGGAGACCCAGTACTTC.

There are a few counts of this clone. This sequence joins TRBV24-1 and TRBJ2-1, with 11 positions matching TRBD2. V lost 3 bases to trimming and J lost 6 bases; unmatched junction nucleotides: 6. There are 16 residues in the CDR3. CDR1 is KGHDR and CDR2 is SFDVKD in the germline V gene. The DNA of the CDR3 is TGTGCCACCAGTGATACACTAGCGGGGGAACTCAATGAGCAGTTCTTC. Encoded protein: CATSDTLAGELNEQFF.

This chain connects TRBV19 to TRBJ1-1; D may be TRBD1 (5 bases). With 5 bases removed from V and 1 base from J, the gap between germline ends came to 11 bases. The CDR3 contains 14 residues. The germline V gene has CDR1 LNHDA and CDR2 SQIVND (reference sequence). Here the CDR3 reads CASSPGPQNTEAFF. The CDR3 coding sequence is TGTGCCAGTAGTCCGGGACCGCAGAACACTGAAGCTTTCTTT.

J is TRBJ2-5 and V is TRBV7-9; possible D gene TRBD2, 6 bases. The CDR3 is 11 amino acids. Per germline, CDR1 SEHNR and CDR2 FQNEAQ (reference sequence). The V end lost 9 bases, the J end lost 2 bases, and 7 bases lay between the germline ends. In DNA, the CDR3 is TGTGCCAGTGCGGGGCAAGAGACCCAGTACTTC. Translation gives CASAGQETQYF.

This chain links TRBV6-5 with TRBJ2-3, with D possibly being TRBD2 (5 bases). The V gene's germline CDR1 is MNHEY and CDR2 SVGAGI. This CDR3 has 14 amino acids. The V end was cut by 6 bases, the J end by 5 bases, with 15 bases between. CDR3 amino acids: CASSRTWELDTQYF. The CDR3 DNA reads as TGTGCCAGCAGCCGAACGTGGGAGTTAGATACGCAGTATTTT.

The rearrangement uses TRBV27 and TRBJ2-7; 9 bases align to TRBD2. Trimming at V came to 5 bases and at J to 6 bases, leaving 8 bases not matched to a gene. Looked up from germline, CDR1 is MNHEY and CDR2 is SMNVEV (reference sequence). The CDR3 runs 14 residues. This CDR3 is CASSPGSGGSEQYF. CDR3 coding DNA: TGTGCCAGCAGTCCCGGTAGCGGGGGTTCCGAGCAGTACTTC.

The rearrangement uses TRBV5-1 and TRBJ1-2, with TRBD1 as a possible D gene (5 bases). The V end lost 0 bases, the J end lost 2 bases, and 11 bases lay between the germline ends. The CDR3 loop spans 15 amino acids. Per the germline V gene, CDR1 is SGHRS and CDR2 is YFSETQ. CDR3 nucleotide sequence: TGCGCCAGCAGCTTGGGACAGCCGGCCAACTATGGCTACACCTTC. Translation: CASSLGQPANYGYTF.

With regard to this clone: At the DNA level, this CDR3 is encoded by other sequences in the same sample as well. The chain carries TRBV19 and TRBJ1-5, with TRBD1 as a possible D gene (5 bases). V lost 6 bases to trimming and J lost 2 bases, with 11 bases between them. Germline V gene lookup returns CDR1 LNHDA and CDR2 SQIVND (reference sequence). The CDR3 sequence is 14 residues long. CDR3 in DNA: TGTGCCAGTAGGGCCACGGGGGGCAATCAGCCCCAGCATTTT. This gives the protein CASRATGGNQPQHF.

V usage is TRBV5-1 and J usage is TRBJ2-3, with 15 bases matching TRBD2. The CDR3 loop spans 19 amino acids. V shed 4 bases, J shed 3 bases, and the junction held 12 bases outside the gene matches. Germline CDR1 is SGHRS and CDR2 is YFSETQ. The CDR3 spells CASSAGLAGGRSGTDTQYF. The DNA for the CDR3 is TGCGCCAGCAGCGCCGGACTAGCGGGGGGGCGGAGTGGGACAGATACGCAGTATTTT.

The rearrangement joins TRBV28 to TRBJ2-1, with TRBD2 matching 10 bases. The CDR3 runs 15 residues. Per the germline V gene, CDR1 is MDHEN and CDR2 is SYDVKM. With V trimmed by 4 bases and J by 7 bases, 7 bases remained unmatched. CDR3: CASSYSGRTGNEQFF. The CDR3 nucleotides are TGTGCCAGCAGTTATAGCGGGAGGACGGGTAATGAGCAGTTCTTC.